The 5 T cell receptor beta chains in this list originate from one sample, sequenced in a study of T cell changes during pregnancy in multiple sclerosis. The repertoire was sequenced with immunoSEQ multiplex PCR; TCRdb's copy has only in-frame clones and lacks some. Among roughly 62,000 clones listed, 80% to 90% were seen once. The sequenced sample was peripheral blood, obtained in the first trimester of pregnancy. These receptors all stem from a female donor with multiple sclerosis, enrolled in a pregnancy study.

This sequence joins TRBV11-2 and TRBJ2-1; 8 bases line up with TRBD1. V shed 3 bases, J shed 9 bases, and the junction held 19 bases outside the gene matches. The CDR3 is made up of 18 amino acids. From germline, CDR1 is SGHAT and CDR2 FQNNGV. In DNA form, the CDR3 reads TGTGCCAGCAGCTTGGACAGGGTTGGGGGCTTTGCCCAGAGTGAGCAGTTCTTC. It translates to CASSLDRVGGFAQSEQFF.

The chain employs TRBV9 and TRBJ1-5, with D perhaps matching TRBD1 (6 bases). The ends were cut back, 0 bases at V and 6 bases at J, with 7 bases in the middle. Germline CDR1 SGDLS, CDR2 YYNGEE. The CDR3 spans 13 residues. The CDR3 region has the DNA TGTGCCAGCAGCGTAGAGGGGGTTCAGCCCCAGCATTTT. Translation gives CASSVEGVQPQHF.

The V gene is TRBV6-1, the J gene TRBJ1-2, with D perhaps TRBD1 (5 bases). Germline V lookup: CDR1 MNHNS, CDR2 SASEGT. This CDR3 has 15 residues. V was trimmed by 4 bases and J by 6 bases, leaving 18 bases between them. In nucleotides, the CDR3 is TGTGCCAGCAGTGGTCAGGGTACAGGAGTGGATGGCTACACCTTC. It encodes CASSGQGTGVDGYTF.

The gene calls are TRBV7-3 and TRBJ1-1; 7 bases agree with TRBD1. This CDR3 spans 14 amino acids. From germline, CDR1 is SGHTA and CDR2 FQGTGA. Trimming took 4 bases from V and 5 from J; bases not matched to a gene: 7. The CDR3, as DNA: TGTGCCAGCAGCTCCGACAGGGTAGGGACTGAAGCTTTCTTT. This translates into CASSSDRVGTEAFF. The full variable domain, completed using reference TRBV7-3 and TRBJ1-1, is GAGVSQTPSNKVTEKGKYVELRCDPISGHTALYWYRQSLGQGPEFLIYFQGTGAADDSGLPNDRFFAVRPEGSVSTLKIQRTERGDSAVYLCASSSDRVGTEAFFGQGTRLTVV.

This clone was seen once. The chain has TRBV6-5 and TRBJ1-6; no clear D. Germline values: CDR1 MNHEY, CDR2 SVGAGI. This CDR3 comprises 14 residues. V was pared by 2 bases and J by 7 bases, with 9 bases between. The CDR3 protein is CASSYESLNSPLHF. The DNA for the CDR3 is TGTGCCAGCAGTTACGAGTCACTAAATTCACCCCTCCACTTT.